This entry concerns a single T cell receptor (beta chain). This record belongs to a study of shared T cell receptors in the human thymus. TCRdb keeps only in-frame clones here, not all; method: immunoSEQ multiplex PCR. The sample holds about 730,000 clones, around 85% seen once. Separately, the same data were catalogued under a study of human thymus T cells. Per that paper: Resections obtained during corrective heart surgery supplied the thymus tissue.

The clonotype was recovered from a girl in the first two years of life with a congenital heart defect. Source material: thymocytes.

CDR3 nucleotides: TGCGCCAGCAGCTTGATGGTGGGCATTAGGGATACGCAGTATTTT. It specifies CASSLMVGIRDTQYF. V gene TRBV5-1 combines with J gene TRBJ2-3; D uncertain. CDR3 length: 15 amino acids. Deletions cut 1 base from V and 6 bases from J, with 15 bases between. CDR1 is SGHRS and CDR2 is YFSETQ in the germline V gene.